This paragraph reports one T cell receptor beta chain. Trimming pared 2 bases from V and 4 bases from J, leaving 12 bases between. The CDR3 has 14 amino acids. Germline V lookup: CDR1 GTSNPN, CDR2 SVGIG (reference sequence). In the source study's methods: Amplifying reference gene primers gave estimates of nucleated cell counts. Assay: immunoSEQ multiplex PCR; the TCRdb copy retains only in-frame clones and omits some. The DNA gave D and trimming, while V, J and clone size come from that table. The sample consists of more than 200,000 clones, around nine tenths of them appearing once. Patients at the Seattle site were enrolled during active infection and followed longitudinally. This entry is derived from a study of blood T cell repertoires in COVID-19. Overall study context: In each case, the material was cDNA or gDNA derived from T cells, B-cell-depleted T cells, or PBMCs.

Sequencing was done on a sample of peripheral blood. V usage is TRBV30 and J usage is TRBJ1-5; D ambiguous. The source of this sequence is an older woman with COVID-19, enrolled during active disease. The DNA for the CDR3 is TGTGCCTGGAGTCCCCGAGGGTGGAATCAGCCCCAGCATTTT. Its translation: CAWSPRGWNQPQHF.